This T cell receptor beta chain was profiled in a study of technical replicates of blood from four donors. CDR1 and CDR2 (germline): MNHNS, SASEGT. The CDR3 consists of 13 residues. Trimming at V came to 4 bases and at J to 16 bases, leaving 12 bases not matched to a gene. Assay used: immunoSEQ multiplex PCR; TCRdb lists only in-frame clones, some missing. The sample gives roughly 90,000 clones, about 94% of which show up once; about 0.25% is in the top ten. The sequenced sample was T cells isolated from PBMCs. This TCR came from a human donor in good health. The chain combines TRBV6-1 with TRBJ2-2; TRBD2 matches at 7 bases. This chain's CDR3 is CASSGVPGGTGFF. The CDR3 region has the DNA TGTGCCAGCAGTGGGGTTCCCGGGGGGACCGGGTTTTTT.